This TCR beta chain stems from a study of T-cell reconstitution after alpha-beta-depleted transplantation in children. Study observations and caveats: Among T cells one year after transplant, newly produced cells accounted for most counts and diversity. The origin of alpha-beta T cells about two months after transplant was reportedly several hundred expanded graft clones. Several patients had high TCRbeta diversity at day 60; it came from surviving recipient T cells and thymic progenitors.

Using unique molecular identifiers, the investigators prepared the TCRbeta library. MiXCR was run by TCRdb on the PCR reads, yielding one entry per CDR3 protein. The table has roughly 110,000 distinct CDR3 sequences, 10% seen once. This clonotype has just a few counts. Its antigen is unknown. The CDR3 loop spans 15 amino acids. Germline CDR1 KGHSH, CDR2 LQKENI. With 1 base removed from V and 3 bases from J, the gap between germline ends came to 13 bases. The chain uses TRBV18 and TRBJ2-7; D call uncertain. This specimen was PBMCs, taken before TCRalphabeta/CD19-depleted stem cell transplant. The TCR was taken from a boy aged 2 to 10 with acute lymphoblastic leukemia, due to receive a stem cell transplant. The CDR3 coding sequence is TGTGCCAGCTCACCACGGGCCCCTTGGGTCTACGAGCAGTACTTC. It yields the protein CASSPRAPWVYEQYF.